Following are 31 T cell receptor beta chains from one sample sequenced in a study of blood T cell repertoires in COVID-19 (dated by TCRdb to 2019 to 2021). The library was made by the immunoSEQ multiplex PCR assay. What TCRdb holds here is the immuneACCESS table cut down to in-frame rearrangements. Part of the clones is not present; checked against another copy, under half of the missing clones reflect an unresolved V gene, and the others are unexplained. Recorded for this sample are about 210,000 clones; about 83% of them occurred a single time. The ten largest account for approximately 8% of the sample. The sample was peripheral blood. All receptors come from a woman aged 45-65 years with active or convalescent COVID-19.

The chain combines TRBV25-1 with TRBJ1-2; TRBD1 agrees at 8 bases. The V gene end was trimmed by 0 bases and the J gene end by 3 bases; junction bases not matched to a gene: 3. Germline lookup yields CDR1 MGHDK and CDR2 SYGVNS. The CDR3 runs to 15 residues. The CDR3 nucleotides are TGTGCCAGCAGTGAATATGTGGGACAGGACTATGGCTACACCTTC. It translates to CASSEYVGQDYGYTF.

The chain has TRBV3-1 (or the pseudogene TRBV3-2) and TRBJ2-5, with D tentatively TRBD1 (7 bases). With 4 bases removed from V and 3 bases from J, the gap between germline ends came to 12 bases. There are 14 residues in the CDR3. Germline V CDR1 and CDR2: LGHDT, YNNKEL (reference sequence). CDR3 sequence (DNA): TGTGCCAGCAGCCGCAGGGGGGAAAAAGAGACCCAGTACTTC. Amino acid sequence: CASSRRGEKETQYF.

This clone was observed once. The chain combines TRBV27 with TRBJ1-5, with D unclear. Germline V gene sequence: CDR1 MNHEY, CDR2 SMNVEV (reference sequence). Trimming removed 2 bases at V and 0 bases at J, with 8 bases between. The CDR3 sequence is 15 residues long. The CDR3, as DNA: TGTGCCAGCAGTTTAGTGCAGGCTAGCAATCAGCCCCAGCATTTT. Translation gives CASSLVQASNQPQHF.

The chain links TRBV6-5 to TRBJ1-1, with 9 bases identical to TRBD1. The ends lost 8 bases at V and 0 bases at J; junction bases unmatched: 4. This CDR3 is built from 14 residues. Germline CDR1 reads MNHEY; CDR2 reads SVGAGI. CDR3 DNA sequence: TGTGCCAGCTTACAGGGGGCCTTGAACACTGAAGCTTTCTTT. This sequence encodes CASLQGALNTEAFF.

In its sample, this clone was seen once. This chain connects TRBV6-4 to TRBJ2-1, with TRBD2 matching over 7 bases. Trimming removed 3 bases from V and 6 bases from J; junction bases left unmatched: 5. This CDR3 contains 14 residues. From germline, CDR1 is MRHNA and CDR2 SNTAGT. This CDR3 reads CASSERRESNEQFF. The CDR3 DNA is TGTGCCAGCAGTGAACGGCGGGAGAGCAATGAGCAGTTCTTC.

The count of this clone is one. The V call is TRBV9, the J call TRBJ2-1, with D perhaps matching TRBD1 (6 bases). Trimming cost V 6 bases and J 0 bases, with 13 bases left between them. Germline V CDR1 and CDR2: SGDLS, YYNGEE. The CDR3 consists of 15 residues. CDR3 DNA: TGTGCCAGCAACACACAGGGAAGCTCCTACAATGAGCAGTTCTTC. Its protein is CASNTQGSSYNEQFF. Using reference TRBV9 and TRBJ2-1 for the parts outside the CDR3, the full variable domain is DSGVTQTPKHLITATGQRVTLRCSPRSGDLSVYWYQQSLDQGLQFLIQYYNGEERAKGNILERFSAQQFPDLHSELNLSSLELGDSALYFCASNTQGSSYNEQFFGPGTRLTVL.

The chain couples TRBV3-1 (or the pseudogene TRBV3-2) to TRBJ1-1, with 9 bases identical to TRBD1. This CDR3 has 13 amino acids. V lost 2 bases and J lost 10; bases outside the gene matches: 5. Germline CDR1 is LGHDT and CDR2 is YNNKEL (reference sequence). The CDR3 DNA follows: TGTGCCAGCAGCCAACCGGGACAGGGAATAGCTTTCTTT. Translating it yields CASSQPGQGIAFF.

V gene TRBV2 combines with J gene TRBJ2-7, with TRBD1 matching 7 bases. The CDR3 spans 16 residues. V trimming: 5 bases; J trimming: 0 bases; junction bases outside the gene matches: 10. Per germline, CDR1 SNHLY and CDR2 FYNNEI. The CDR3 region is CASSRQGISSSYEQYF. CDR3 in DNA: TGTGCCAGCAGTAGACAGGGAATCTCAAGCTCCTACGAGCAGTACTTC.

The J gene is TRBJ1-2, the V gene TRBV5-1; D call uncertain. This CDR3 comprises 14 residues. The germline V gene encodes CDR1 SGHRS and CDR2 YFSETQ. V lost 5 bases and J 6 bases, leaving 17 bases between the germline ends. CDR3 loop: CASSPARVTNGYTF. CDR3 DNA: TGCGCCAGCAGTCCCGCGAGGGTTACCAATGGCTACACCTTC.

Written as DNA, the CDR3 is TGCGCCAGCAGCCAAGATACGGGGGGCCGCTTGGAGCAGTTCTTC. This sequence encodes CASSQDTGGRLEQFF. This chain joins TRBV4-1 and TRBJ2-1, with D possibly being TRBD2 (7 bases). Between the trimmed V and J ends, which lost 0 bases and 10 bases, there was a span of 16 bases. The germline V gene has CDR1 MGHRA and CDR2 YSYEKL. The CDR3 totals 15 residues.

CDR3: CASSLGGLAVSYEQYF. The CDR3 DNA follows: TGTGCCAGCAGCTTAGGTGGGCTAGCGGTATCCTACGAGCAGTACTTC. The V call is TRBV7-6, the J call TRBJ2-7; 7 nucleotides align to TRBD2. The germline V gene has CDR1 SGHVS and CDR2 FNYEAQ. Trimming cost V 1 base and J 1 base; bases outside gene matches: 7. The CDR3 covers 16 residues.

This chain joins TRBV6-5 and TRBJ1-1; D is unresolved. Germline V CDR1 and CDR2: MNHEY, SVGAGI. Between the trimmed V and J ends, which lost 4 bases and 0 bases, there was a span of 9 bases. This CDR3 comprises 14 residues. The CDR3 reads CASSWRGVNTEAFF. In DNA form, the CDR3 reads TGTGCCAGCAGTTGGCGGGGTGTGAACACTGAAGCTTTCTTT.

The CDR3 DNA is TGTGCCATCAGTGGGGGGACAGGGTACACTGAAGCTTTCTTT. Its translation is CAISGGTGYTEAFF. V is TRBV10-3 and J is TRBJ1-1; 9 bases align to TRBD1. V was pared by 4 bases and J by 3 bases, with 3 bases of the junction left unmatched. Germline loops: CDR1 ENHRY, CDR2 SYGVKD. The CDR3 is 14 residues long.

The chain employs TRBV7-9 and TRBJ2-7; the D gene is possibly TRBD2 (6 bases). The V end lost 0 bases, the J end lost 3 bases, and 9 bases lay between the germline ends. The CDR3 has 14 amino acids. From germline, CDR1 is SEHNR and CDR2 FQNEAQ (reference sequence). The CDR3 loop is CASSLAEGLYEQYF. For the CDR3, the DNA is TGTGCCAGCAGCTTAGCGGAGGGACTCTACGAGCAGTACTTC.

This clone was recorded once. CDR3 nucleotides: TGTGCCAGCAGTTCCGGGACAGGGAGATCACCCCTCCACTTT. Protein sequence: CASSSGTGRSPLHF. The V call is TRBV2, the J call TRBJ1-6; 9 nucleotides agree with TRBD1. Trimming cost V 5 bases and J 10 bases; bases outside gene matches: 6. The CDR3 extends over 14 amino acids. CDR1 is SNHLY, CDR2 FYNNEI, per germline. Variable domain in full (rest from reference TRBV2 and TRBJ1-6): EPEVTQTPSHQVTQMGQEVILRCVPISNHLYFYWYRQILGQKVEFLVSFYNNEISEKSEIFDDQFSVERPDGSNFTLKIRSTKLEDSAMYFCASSSGTGRSPLHFGNGTRLTVT.

Only a few counts were recorded for this clone. The chain uses TRBV2 and TRBJ1-1, with D tentatively TRBD1 (5 bases). The germline CDR1 and CDR2 sequences are SNHLY and FYNNEI. This CDR3 is 13 amino acids long. V was clipped by 8 bases and J by 1 base, with 11 bases between them. The CDR3 reads CASRQTANTEAFF. The CDR3 DNA follows: TGTGCCAGCCGACAGACAGCGAACACTGAAGCTTTCTTT.

This clone showed up just once. The chain has TRBV19 and TRBJ1-2, with 9 bases identical to TRBD1. Germline values: CDR1 LNHDA, CDR2 SQIVND (reference sequence). Trimming cost V 5 bases and J 8 bases; bases outside gene matches: 12. This CDR3 is 15 amino acids long. CDR3 in amino acids: CASSPGTGPFWGYTF. The CDR3 coding sequence is TGTGCCAGTAGTCCGGGGACAGGGCCCTTTTGGGGCTACACCTTC.

The chain combines TRBV2 with TRBJ2-5; 8 bases map to TRBD2. Germline CDR1 is SNHLY and CDR2 is FYNNEI. V dropped 8 bases and J dropped 6; count of bases not matched to a gene: 8. CDR3 length: 13 residues. CDR3 nucleotide sequence: TGTGCCAGCCATCTCGATAGCGGGAAGACCCAGTACTTC. This encodes CASHLDSGKTQYF.

The CDR3 spells CASRNRGLGTEAFF. CDR3 nucleotides: TGCGCCAGCAGGAACAGGGGGCTAGGCACTGAAGCTTTCTTT. The V and J genes are TRBV5-1 and TRBJ1-1, with 9 bases lining up with TRBD1. This CDR3 comprises 14 residues. Trimming cost V 5 bases and J 4 bases; bases outside gene matches: 6. Germline V lookup: CDR1 SGHRS, CDR2 YFSETQ.

The chain couples TRBV24-1 to TRBJ1-2; possibly TRBD1 for D (5 bases). The CDR3 has 13 amino acids. V was shortened by 1 base and J by 5 bases, with 7 bases between the two germline ends. Germline V gene lookup returns CDR1 KGHDR and CDR2 SFDVKD. The CDR3 spells CATSDLAGYGYTF. The CDR3, as DNA: TGTGCCACCAGTGATTTAGCAGGGTATGGCTACACCTTC.

The chain couples TRBV27 to TRBJ1-1; TRBD1 agrees at 10 bases. This CDR3 is built from 15 residues. CDR1 is MNHEY and CDR2 is SMNVEV in the germline V gene (reference sequence). V trimming: 8 bases; J trimming: 5 bases; junction bases outside the gene matches: 11. CDR3 region: CASWPGTGVETEAFF. Here the CDR3 DNA reads TGTGCCAGCTGGCCCGGGACAGGGGTAGAGACTGAAGCTTTCTTT.

This sequence joins TRBV21-1 and TRBJ1-1. TRBV21-1 is reported as a pseudogene. The CDR3 runs 16 residues. The CDR3 is CASSKARGRMNTEAFF. CDR3 nucleotide sequence: TGTGCCAGCAGCAAAGCGCGGGGGAGGATGAACACTGAAGCTTTCTTT.

The gene calls are TRBV5-6 and TRBJ1-1; TRBD1 agrees at 7 bases. V shed 4 bases, J shed 11 bases, and the junction held 5 bases outside the gene matches. Germline V gives CDR1 SGHDT, CDR2 YYEEEE. There are 11 residues in the CDR3. The CDR3 sequence: CASSDRVGAFF. Written as DNA, the CDR3 is TGTGCCAGCAGCGACAGGGTAGGGGCTTTCTTT.

V and J are TRBV19 and TRBJ1-1, with D possibly being TRBD1 (5 bases). Germline V gene sequence: CDR1 LNHDA, CDR2 SQIVND (reference sequence). The V end was cut by 6 bases, the J end by 2 bases, with 13 bases between. This CDR3 has 14 residues. This CDR3 reads CASREGLINTEAFF. CDR3 DNA sequence: TGTGCCAGTAGAGAGGGACTTATAAACACTGAAGCTTTCTTT.

This clone was seen once. The chain has TRBV11-2 and TRBJ1-1; D is unclear. The CDR3 totals 14 residues. V shed 2 bases and J shed 0 bases, with 7 bases lying between them. The germline CDR1 and CDR2 sequences are SGHAT and FQNNGV. CDR3: CASSLNSLNTEAFF. DNA of the CDR3: TGTGCCAGCAGCTTAAACAGCTTGAACACTGAAGCTTTCTTT. The full variable domain, completed using reference TRBV11-2 and TRBJ1-1, is EAGVAQSPRYKIIEKRQSVAFWCNPISGHATLYWYQQILGQGPKLLIQFQNNGVVDDSQLPKDRFSAERLKGVDSTLKIQPAKLEDSAVYLCASSLNSLNTEAFFGQGTRLTVV.

This clone has only one observation. The V gene is TRBV29-1, the J gene TRBJ1-1; no firm D call. With 5 bases removed from V and 4 bases from J, the gap between germline ends came to 17 bases. Germline CDR1 and CDR2: SQVTM and ANQGSEA. This CDR3 has 14 residues. This CDR3 is CSVLFDRIGTEAFF. The DNA of the CDR3 is TGCAGCGTTCTGTTTGATCGAATCGGCACTGAAGCTTTCTTT.

The rearrangement links TRBV2 to TRBJ1-2, with 8 bases aligning to TRBD1. CDR3 length: 13 residues. V was pared by 11 bases and J by 4 bases, with 9 bases of the junction left unmatched. In germline, CDR1 is SNHLY, CDR2 FYNNEI. The CDR3, as DNA: TGTGCCGGCTCCACCGGACAGGGCTATGGCTACACCTTC. It is translated as CAGSTGQGYGYTF.

V gene TRBV5-4 combines with J gene TRBJ2-1; 7 bases agree with TRBD2. The ends lost 0 bases at V and 5 bases at J; junction bases unmatched: 2. Germline CDR1 is SGHNT and CDR2 is YYREEE (reference sequence). The CDR3 is made up of 14 amino acids. The DNA of the CDR3 is TGTGCCAGCAGCTTGGTTGCGGGGGACAATGAGCAGTTCTTC. Amino acids: CASSLVAGDNEQFF.

The chain couples TRBV6-6 to TRBJ2-7, with TRBD1 matching 9 bases. This CDR3 has 14 amino acids. The junction had 2 bases not matched to a gene; V was cut back by 2 bases and J by 3 bases. Germline V CDR1 and CDR2: MNHNY, SVGAGI (reference sequence). CDR3 sequence: CASSYQGQGYEQYV. For the CDR3, the DNA is TGTGCCAGCAGTTACCAGGGACAGGGCTACGAGCAGTACGTC.

The V gene is TRBV30, the J gene TRBJ1-6; 9 positions match TRBD1. The CDR3 covers 14 residues. Losses at the gene ends were 2 bases for V and 8 bases for J; bases not matched to a gene: 4. Germline V gene sequence: CDR1 GTSNPN, CDR2 SVGIG (reference sequence). The CDR3 here is CAWSKDRGDSPLHF. Written as DNA, the CDR3 is TGTGCCTGGAGTAAGGACAGGGGTGATTCACCCCTCCACTTT.

The rearrangement uses TRBV18 and TRBJ2-1; 11 bases match TRBD2. V dropped 3 bases and J dropped 3; count of bases not matched to a gene: 1. The CDR3 consists of 15 residues. Germline CDR1 is KGHSH and CDR2 is LQKENI. In DNA form, the CDR3 reads TGTGCCAGCTCACCTGGGACTAGCGGCTACAATGAGCAGTTCTTC. As protein: CASSPGTSGYNEQFF.